The 32 T cell receptor beta chains reported below all come from one sample, sequenced in a study of patients and donors after allogeneic stem cell transplantation. One entry per CDR3 protein, called by TCRdb with MiXCR from the RT-PCR reads. Of approximately 200,000 distinct CDR3 sequences in the sample, around two fifths are singletons; the top ten hold roughly 10%. Sequenced material: blood, either unsorted or a sorted T cell fraction (not recorded which). These receptors were taken from a human donor who was either an allogeneic HSCT recipient or a stem cell or donor lymphocyte infusion donor (not recorded which). It is not recorded whose cells these are; they may come from a transplant donor.

This clonotype was seen once. This chain links TRBV10-3 with TRBJ1-4, with 7 bases aligning to TRBD1. This CDR3 is built from 15 residues. Trimming took 3 bases from V and 4 from J; bases not matched to a gene: 5. In germline, CDR1 is ENHRY, CDR2 SYGVKD. The CDR3 DNA is TGTGCCATCAGTGACCCGGGACAGCGTAATGAAAAACTGTTTTTT. Protein: CAISDPGQRNEKLFF.

This clonotype was seen many times. V usage is TRBV15 and J usage is TRBJ1-2; D remains unclear. Germline V CDR1 and CDR2: LNHNV, YYDKDF (reference sequence). The CDR3 length is 15 residues. V lost 0 bases to trimming and J lost 4 bases, with 12 bases between them. Here the CDR3 reads CATSRDVLSTYGYTF. The DNA of the CDR3 is TGTGCCACCAGCAGAGATGTGTTGAGTACCTATGGCTACACCTTC.

The rearrangement uses TRBV12-3 or TRBV12-4 and TRBJ2-1; TRBD2 might be the D (5 bases). The CDR3 is 12 amino acids. V lost 10 bases to trimming and J lost 4 bases, with 11 bases between them. The CDR3 reads CATSPGYNEQFF. The CDR3 DNA follows: TGTGCCACCAGCCCGGGATACAATGAGCAGTTCTTC.

The DNA for the CDR3 is TGCAGTGCTCTCCGCGATTCTTTCTATGGCTACACCTTC. Translation: CSALRDSFYGYTF. V and J are TRBV20-1 and TRBJ1-2; D is unresolved. Germline V lookup: CDR1 DFQATT, CDR2 SNEGSKA (reference sequence). The CDR3 runs to 13 residues. V lost 5 bases and J lost 4, with 14 bases in between.

This clonotype came up many times. This chain joins TRBV4-1 and TRBJ1-5; possible D gene TRBD1, 5 bases. V gave up 3 bases and J gave up 11 bases, with 14 bases separating them. The CDR3 extends over 13 amino acids. Per germline, CDR1 MGHRA and CDR2 YSYEKL. The CDR3 DNA reads TGCGCCAGCAGCCAGGGGGACGGTAGGGCCCAGCATTTT. It codes for CASSQGDGRAQHF.

There are a few counts of this clonotype. This rearrangement joins TRBV7-2 to TRBJ1-6; the match to TRBD1 covers 8 bases. J gave up 4 bases and V 4 bases, and 6 bases lay outside the gene matches. Germline CDR1 and CDR2: SGHTA and FQGNSA. This CDR3 comprises 16 residues. The CDR3 is CASSYAGGAYNSPLHF. In DNA form, the CDR3 reads TGTGCCAGCAGCTACGCAGGGGGCGCTTATAATTCACCCCTCCACTTT.

The V call is TRBV12-3 or TRBV12-4, the J call TRBJ1-1, with D perhaps matching TRBD1 (6 bases). Trimming took off 5 bases at V and 7 bases at J, with 14 bases between the two ends. The CDR3 has 13 amino acids. For the CDR3, the DNA is TGTGCCAGCAGTCCCCCGGGGGCTATTGAAGCTTTCTTT. This gives the protein CASSPPGAIEAFF.

The V gene is TRBV5-1, the J gene TRBJ1-2, with D perhaps matching TRBD1 (6 bases). Trimming removed 4 bases at V and 8 bases at J, with 18 bases between. This CDR3 region has 14 residues. The germline V gene encodes CDR1 SGHRS and CDR2 YFSETQ. CDR3 coding DNA: TGCGCCAGCAGCCCCCCCATGGGAGGGGGGGGCTACACCTTC. This codes for CASSPPMGGGGYTF.

J is TRBJ2-5 and V is TRBV4-1; 7 positions agree with TRBD1. This CDR3 has 15 residues. The V gene end was trimmed by 3 bases and the J gene end by 1 base; junction bases not matched to a gene: 5. Looked up from germline, CDR1 is MGHRA and CDR2 is YSYEKL. CDR3 region: CASSQRGTVQETQYF. The CDR3 DNA sequence: TGCGCCAGCAGCCAGAGGGGGACAGTCCAAGAGACCCAGTACTTC.

This clonotype was detected a few times. The chain employs TRBV20-1 and TRBJ1-1; D gene uncertain. Between the trimmed V and J ends, which lost 6 bases and 4 bases, there was a span of 18 bases. Germline V gene sequence: CDR1 DFQATT, CDR2 SNEGSKA (reference sequence). The CDR3 is 14 amino acids. This chain's CDR3 is CSALTDALGTEAFF. Written as DNA, the CDR3 is TGCAGTGCCCTTACTGACGCCCTGGGCACTGAAGCTTTCTTT.

This clonotype has a handful of counts. The chain uses TRBV5-1 and TRBJ1-6; 10 nucleotides line up with TRBD1. Trimming took 4 bases from V and 8 from J; bases not matched to a gene: 3. This CDR3 region has 14 residues. Per the germline V gene, CDR1 is SGHRS and CDR2 is YFSETQ. The chain's CDR3 is CASSPGTGDSPLHF. In DNA, the CDR3 is TGCGCCAGCAGCCCAGGGACAGGGGATTCACCCCTCCACTTT.

This clonotype has a single count. The V gene is TRBV12-3 or TRBV12-4, the J gene TRBJ2-6; TRBD1 matches at 8 bases. The CDR3 contains 16 residues. Trimming took 7 bases from V and 6 from J; bases not matched to a gene: 11. CDR3 nucleotide sequence: TGTGCCAGCACCTGGCAGGGGGCAGGATTGGCCAACGTCCTGACTTTC. Protein: CASTWQGAGLANVLTF.

This clonotype was counted only a few times. The chain carries TRBV7-3 and TRBJ1-2; D may be TRBD1 (5 bases). Germline V gives CDR1 SGHTA, CDR2 FQGTGA. V was cut by 2 bases and J by 6 bases, with 10 bases left in between. The CDR3 has 13 amino acids. The CDR3 bases are TGTGCCAGCAGCTTAGAAGGAGGGGATGGCTACACCTTC. The encoded protein is CASSLEGGDGYTF.

The rearrangement joins TRBV29-1 to TRBJ1-3; no clear D gene. V was cut by 7 bases and J by 1 base, with 5 bases left in between. Germline V gene sequence: CDR1 SQVTM, CDR2 ANQGSEA. CDR3 length: 11 amino acids. CDR3 in DNA: TGCAGCGCGAGATCTGGAAACACCATATATTTT. Protein: CSARSGNTIYF.

This clonotype showed up just a few times. The chain links TRBV5-6 to TRBJ2-1; 7 bases are shared with TRBD1. This CDR3 is 12 amino acids long. V shed 3 bases, J shed 8 bases, and the junction held 2 bases outside the gene matches. In germline, CDR1 is SGHDT, CDR2 YYEEEE. This CDR3 reads CASSWTGYEQFF. The DNA for the CDR3 is TGTGCCAGCAGCTGGACAGGCTATGAGCAGTTCTTC. The variable domain in full, completed from reference TRBV5-6 and TRBJ2-1, reads DAGVTQSPTHLIKTRGQQVTLRCSPKSGHDTVSWYQQALGQGPQFIFQYYEEEERQRGNFPDRFSGHQFPNYSSELNVNALLLGDSALYLCASSWTGYEQFFGPGTRLTVL.

This clonotype was detected only once. The chain is built from TRBV5-1 and TRBJ2-1; a weak D match, TRBD1 (5 bases). Germline V gives CDR1 SGHRS, CDR2 YFSETQ. The CDR3 is made up of 17 amino acids. The V and J ends lost 3 bases and 1 base respectively, with 17 bases between them. CDR3 bases: TGCGCCAGCAGCTCCCCCAATAGACAGAGATCCTACAATGAGCAGTTCTTC. This codes for CASSSPNRQRSYNEQFF.

The chain recombines TRBV27 with TRBJ1-1; 7 bases are a match to TRBD1. Germline V gene sequence: CDR1 MNHEY, CDR2 SMNVEV (reference sequence). This CDR3 contains 15 residues. Losses at the gene ends were 2 bases for V and 4 bases for J; bases not matched to a gene: 7. The CDR3 nucleotides read TGTGCCAGCAGTTTAATGAGCAGGGGGGGCACTGAAGCTTTCTTT. Protein sequence: CASSLMSRGGTEAFF.

The chain has TRBV10-3 and TRBJ2-7; 14 bases agree with TRBD2. The CDR3 covers 17 residues. The trim removed 6 bases at V and 1 base at J, leaving 8 bases unmatched. Germline V gene lookup returns CDR1 ENHRY and CDR2 SYGVKD. CDR3: CAIRPGTSGGRSYEQYF. The CDR3 DNA follows: TGTGCCATCAGGCCCGGGACTAGCGGGGGTAGATCCTACGAGCAGTACTTC.

The sample holds one count of this clonotype. The chain carries TRBV7-9 and TRBJ2-7, with TRBD1 matching over 7 bases. The CDR3 sequence is 16 residues long. Germline-derived CDR1 and CDR2 are SEHNR and FQNEAQ (reference sequence). Losses at the gene ends were 3 bases for V and 2 bases for J; bases not matched to a gene: 10. CDR3 sequence: CASSFQQGPPTYEQYF. Written as DNA, the CDR3 is TGTGCCAGCAGCTTCCAACAGGGGCCCCCAACCTACGAGCAGTACTTC.

This clonotype occurred a few times. This chain connects TRBV12-3 or TRBV12-4 to TRBJ2-7; 8 nucleotides agree with TRBD1. The trim removed 0 bases at V and 4 bases at J, leaving 8 bases unmatched. CDR3 length equals 16 residues. CDR3 bases: TGTGCCAGCAGTTTAGCCCGGACAGGGAAGTGGTACGAGCAGTACTTC. Translating it yields CASSLARTGKWYEQYF.

This chain uses TRBV29-1 with TRBJ1-2; TRBD1 matches at 8 bases. The germline gives CDR1 SQVTM, CDR2 ANQGSEA. With 6 bases clipped from V and 5 bases from J, the junction kept 5 bases outside the gene matches. This CDR3 has 12 residues. The CDR3 bases are TGCAGCGTCGGGGACAGGTTTTATGGCTACACCTTC. Translated, it gives CSVGDRFYGYTF.

The chain recombines TRBV6-2 or TRBV6-3 with TRBJ2-7, with D perhaps being TRBD1 or TRBD2 (5 bases each). V shed 4 bases and J shed 2 bases, with 12 bases lying between them. Germline CDR1 reads MNHEY; CDR2 reads SVGEGT. The CDR3 covers 14 residues. CDR3 in amino acids: CASSSGREPYEQYF. CDR3 coding DNA: TGTGCCAGCAGTTCAGGCAGGGAGCCCTACGAGCAGTACTTC.

CDR3 in amino acids: CASGGQPYSGANVLTF. The CDR3 DNA follows: TGTGCCAGCGGGGGACAGCCATACTCTGGGGCCAACGTCCTGACTTTC. The chain couples TRBV16 to TRBJ2-6; 7 nucleotides line up with TRBD1. Germline CDR1 is KGHSY and CDR2 is FQNENV. V shed 8 bases, J shed 0 bases, and the junction held 7 bases outside the gene matches. The CDR3 contains 16 residues.

The gene calls are TRBV20-1 and TRBJ1-1, with D tentatively TRBD1 (5 bases). In germline, CDR1 is DFQATT, CDR2 SNEGSKA (reference sequence). Deletions cut 4 bases from V and 1 base from J, with 13 bases between. The CDR3 consists of 14 residues. The CDR3 sequence is CSATLGAGNTEAFF. CDR3 sequence (DNA): TGCAGTGCTACCCTCGGGGCGGGGAACACTGAAGCTTTCTTT.

This clonotype was observed a few times. This chain joins TRBV12-3 or TRBV12-4 and TRBJ1-1, with D possibly TRBD1 on 6 matching bases. The CDR3 spans 15 residues. The V and J ends lost 7 bases and 1 base respectively, with 16 bases between them. The CDR3 region is CASTKGGGTNTEAFF. In DNA form, the CDR3 reads TGTGCCAGCACCAAAGGGGGAGGTACGAACACTGAAGCTTTCTTT.

The chain uses TRBV20-1 and TRBJ2-1; 7 bases match TRBD1. After removal of 3 bases from V and 3 bases from J, the junction contained 8 bases not matched to a gene. The germline gives CDR1 DFQATT, CDR2 SNEGSKA (reference sequence). There are 15 residues in the CDR3. The CDR3 bases are TGCAGTGCTAGCTCTGGACAGGTGATCTACAATGAGCAGTTCTTC. Encoded protein: CSASSGQVIYNEQFF.

In its sample, this clonotype was seen a few times. The chain recombines TRBV30 with TRBJ2-7; D remains ambiguous. Trimming left V 0 bases short and J 1 base short, with 1 base between. The CDR3 contains 11 residues. Germline V gives CDR1 GTSNPN, CDR2 SVGIG (reference sequence). CDR3 sequence (DNA): TGTGCCTGGAGTGTGTCCTACGAGCAGTACTTC. Its protein is CAWSVSYEQYF.

V is TRBV9 and J is TRBJ1-2, with 7 nucleotides matching TRBD1. The CDR3 runs to 15 residues. CDR1 and CDR2 (germline): SGDLS, YYNGEE. V trimming: 0 bases; J trimming: 4 bases; junction bases outside the gene matches: 6. The CDR3 loop is CASSVGGRGSYGYTF. The CDR3 coding sequence is TGTGCCAGCAGCGTAGGTGGCAGGGGGAGCTATGGCTACACCTTC.

The chain uses TRBV12-3 or TRBV12-4 and TRBJ2-5; D is perhaps TRBD2 (6 bases). The CDR3 has 15 residues. V was clipped by 7 bases and J by 2 bases, with 17 bases between them. The DNA of the CDR3 is TGTGCCAGCAAGAGCGTGCGGGGTCCTCAAGAGACCCAGTACTTC. Protein sequence: CASKSVRGPQETQYF.

This clonotype was counted many times. The chain has TRBV4-1 and TRBJ1-2, with D unresolved. Germline V gene data show CDR1 as MGHRA and CDR2 as YSYEKL. Trimming removed 0 bases at V and 4 bases at J, with 3 bases between. The CDR3 runs 12 residues. The CDR3 reads CASSQEGYGYTF. As DNA, the CDR3 is TGCGCCAGCAGCCAAGAGGGCTATGGCTACACCTTC.

This clonotype was seen a few times. The chain is built from TRBV12-3 or TRBV12-4 and TRBJ1-2; a possible D gene is TRBD1 (5 bases). V was shortened by 7 bases and J by 7 bases, with 13 bases between the two germline ends. The CDR3 has 12 residues. In DNA form, the CDR3 reads TGTGCCAGCACCACATGGGGGGTTGGCTACACCTTC. Translated: CASTTWGVGYTF.

This chain connects TRBV2 to TRBJ1-2; D is possibly TRBD1 (6 bases). CDR3 length equals 15 residues. V gave up 4 bases and J gave up 3 bases, with 15 bases separating them. CDR1 is SNHLY, CDR2 FYNNEI, per germline. The CDR3 protein is CASSAQGPADYGYTF. The CDR3, as DNA: TGTGCCAGCAGTGCGCAGGGGCCCGCAGACTATGGCTACACCTTC.